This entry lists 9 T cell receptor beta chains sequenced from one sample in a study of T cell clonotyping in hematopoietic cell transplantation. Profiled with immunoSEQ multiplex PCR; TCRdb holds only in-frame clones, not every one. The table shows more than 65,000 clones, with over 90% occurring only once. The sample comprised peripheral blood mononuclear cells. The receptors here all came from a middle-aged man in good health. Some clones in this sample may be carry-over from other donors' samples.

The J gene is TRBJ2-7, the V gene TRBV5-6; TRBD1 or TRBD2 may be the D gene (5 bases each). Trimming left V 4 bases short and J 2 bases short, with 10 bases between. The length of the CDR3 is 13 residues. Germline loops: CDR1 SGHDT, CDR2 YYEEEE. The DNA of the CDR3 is TGTGCCAGCAGCCGGGACCATACCTACGAGCAGTACTTC. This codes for CASSRDHTYEQYF.

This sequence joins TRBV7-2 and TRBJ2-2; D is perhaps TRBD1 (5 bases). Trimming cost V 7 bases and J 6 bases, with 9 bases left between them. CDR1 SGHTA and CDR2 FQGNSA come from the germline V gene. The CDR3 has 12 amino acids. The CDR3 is CASNRGPGELFF. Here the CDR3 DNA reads TGTGCCAGCAATAGGGGCCCCGGGGAGCTGTTTTTT.

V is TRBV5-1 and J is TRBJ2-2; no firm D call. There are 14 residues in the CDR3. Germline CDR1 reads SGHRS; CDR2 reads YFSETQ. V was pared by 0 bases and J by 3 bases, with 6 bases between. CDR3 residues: CASSLAVDTGELFF. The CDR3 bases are TGCGCCAGCAGCTTGGCTGTCGACACCGGGGAGCTGTTTTTT.

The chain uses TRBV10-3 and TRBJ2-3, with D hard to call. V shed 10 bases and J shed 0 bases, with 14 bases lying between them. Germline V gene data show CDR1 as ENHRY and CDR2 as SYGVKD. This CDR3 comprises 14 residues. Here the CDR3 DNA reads TGTGCCACCAACGTGGTCAGGAGCACAGATACGCAGTATTTT. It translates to CATNVVRSTDTQYF.

The CDR3, as DNA: TGTGCCAGCAAAGGGACGGGCCTTTATCATGGCTACACCTTC. Protein: CASKGTGLYHGYTF. The genes are TRBV28 and TRBJ1-2; a weak D match, TRBD1 (5 bases). This CDR3 spans 14 amino acids. CDR1 and CDR2 from the germline V gene are MDHEN and SYDVKM. Trimming took off 7 bases at V and 6 bases at J, with 18 bases between the two ends.

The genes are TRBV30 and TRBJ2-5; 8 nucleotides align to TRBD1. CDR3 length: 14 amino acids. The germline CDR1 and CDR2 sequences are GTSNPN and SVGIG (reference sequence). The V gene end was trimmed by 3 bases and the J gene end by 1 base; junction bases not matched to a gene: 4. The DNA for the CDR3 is TGTGCCTGGAGGGGGACAGGAACCCAAGAGACCCAGTACTTC. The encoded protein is CAWRGTGTQETQYF.

For the CDR3, the DNA is TGTGCCAGCAGGGGGACAGGGAAGGTCATGGCAGCTTTCTTT. As protein: CASRGTGKVMAAFF. The V and J genes are TRBV27 and TRBJ1-1; 9 bases are a match to TRBD1. Germline-derived CDR1 and CDR2 are MNHEY and SMNVEV (reference sequence). CDR3 length equals 14 residues. Trimming took 6 bases from V and 10 from J; bases not matched to a gene: 12.

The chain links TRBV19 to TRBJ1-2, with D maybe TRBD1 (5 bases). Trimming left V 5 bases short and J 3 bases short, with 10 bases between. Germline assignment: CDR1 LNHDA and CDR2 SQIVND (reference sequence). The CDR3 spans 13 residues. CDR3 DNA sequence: TGTGCCAGTAGTTCAGGGATGGACTATGGCTACACCTTC. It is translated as CASSSGMDYGYTF.

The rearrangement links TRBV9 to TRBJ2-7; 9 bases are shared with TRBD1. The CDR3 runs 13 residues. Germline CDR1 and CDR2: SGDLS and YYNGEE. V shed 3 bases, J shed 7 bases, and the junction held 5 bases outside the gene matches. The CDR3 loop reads CASSATGGWEQYF. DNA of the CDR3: TGTGCCAGCAGCGCGACAGGGGGGTGGGAGCAGTACTTC.